Presented here are 24 T cell receptor beta chains from one specimen sequenced in a study of T cell responses to AZD1222 COVID-19 vaccine. The table came from immunoSEQ multiplex PCR; TCRdb's copy has only in-frame clones and leaves some out. The sample shows tens of thousands of clones, 86% of them seen only once. The specimen comprised peripheral blood, sampled on day 0 of AZD1222 vaccination. The receptor source for this set is an adult in good health.

The genes are TRBV27 and TRBJ1-2; maybe TRBD1 (6 bases). This CDR3 spans 13 amino acids. The V and J ends lost 10 bases and 2 bases respectively, with 14 bases between them. Germline lookup yields CDR1 MNHEY and CDR2 SMNVEV (reference sequence). CDR3 nucleotides: TGTGCCACCCGCCGGGGGCAGAACTATGGCTACACCTTC. This gives the protein CATRRGQNYGYTF.

The rearrangement joins TRBV2 to TRBJ1-3, with unresolved D. Looked up from germline, CDR1 is SNHLY and CDR2 is FYNNEI. The V gene lost 2 bases and the J gene lost 8 bases, with 10 bases spanning the gap. The CDR3 loop spans 13 amino acids. The CDR3 coding sequence is TGTGCCAGCAGTGAAACTTTTGGGGACACCATATATTTT. This translates into CASSETFGDTIYF. The full variable domain, with the rest looked up from reference TRBV2 and TRBJ1-3, is EPEVTQTPSHQVTQMGQEVILRCVPISNHLYFYWYRQILGQKVEFLVSFYNNEISEKSEIFDDQFSVERPDGSNFTLKIRSTKLEDSAMYFCASSETFGDTIYFGEGSWLTVV.

The chain is built from TRBV30 and TRBJ2-1; 11 positions agree with TRBD2. CDR3 size: 14 residues. V trimming: 5 bases; J trimming: 4 bases; junction bases outside the gene matches: 4. Germline CDR1 is GTSNPN and CDR2 is SVGIG (reference sequence). For the CDR3, the DNA is TGTGCCTGGGGGACTAGCGGCGTGTACAATGAGCAGTTCTTC. Translation: CAWGTSGVYNEQFF.

The chain combines TRBV6-6 with TRBJ2-1; 11 nucleotides align to TRBD2. Losses at the gene ends were 0 bases for V and 8 bases for J; bases not matched to a gene: 6. CDR1 MNHNY and CDR2 SVGAGI come from the germline V gene (reference sequence). The CDR3 totals 16 residues. The chain's CDR3 is CASSYSMGSGRDEQFF. For the CDR3, the DNA is TGTGCCAGCAGTTACTCGATGGGTAGCGGGAGGGATGAGCAGTTCTTC.

The chain combines TRBV7-9 with TRBJ2-1; 7 positions agree with TRBD1. Germline V CDR1 and CDR2: SEHNR, FQNEAQ (reference sequence). Trimming took 5 bases from V and 8 from J; bases not matched to a gene: 6. CDR3 length equals 13 residues. CDR3 sequence: CASSMRGPYEQFF. The CDR3 DNA follows: TGTGCCAGCAGCATGAGGGGGCCCTATGAGCAGTTCTTC.

The chain carries TRBV6-5 and TRBJ1-5, with unresolved D. The V end lost 6 bases, the J end lost 0 bases, and 12 bases lay between the germline ends. This CDR3 contains 15 residues. In germline, CDR1 is MNHEY, CDR2 SVGAGI. The CDR3 sequence is CASSQDLYSNQPQHF. CDR3 DNA: TGTGCCAGCAGCCAGGACCTATATAGCAATCAGCCCCAGCATTTT.

This clone showed up just a few times. J is TRBJ1-4 and V is TRBV19, with unresolved D. Germline CDR1 LNHDA, CDR2 SQIVND (reference sequence). Trimming left V 7 bases short and J 7 bases short, with 10 bases between. The CDR3 is made up of 12 amino acids. In DNA form, the CDR3 reads TGTGCCAGTAATCTTCTGGGTGAAAAACTGTTTTTT. Residues: CASNLLGEKLFF.

The chain has TRBV30 and TRBJ1-2, with D perhaps TRBD1 (5 bases). The CDR3 is 16 residues long. Germline CDR1 reads GTSNPN; CDR2 reads SVGIG (reference sequence). The V end lost 4 bases, the J end lost 0 bases, and 18 bases lay between the germline ends. The CDR3 sequence: CAWNRWGRASNYGYTF. CDR3 nucleotides: TGTGCCTGGAATAGATGGGGCAGGGCTTCTAACTATGGCTACACCTTC.

This chain joins TRBV24-1 and TRBJ2-1; D is perhaps TRBD1 (6 bases). Germline loops: CDR1 KGHDR, CDR2 SFDVKD. The CDR3 totals 16 residues. V was pared by 0 bases and J by 7 bases, with 15 bases between. The CDR3 region has the DNA TGTGCCACCAGTGATTTGCACAGCAGGGGTGGTAATGAGCAGTTCTTC. Translated: CATSDLHSRGGNEQFF.

The chain is built from TRBV19 and TRBJ2-5; 8 positions match TRBD2. The CDR3 runs to 15 residues. Per the germline V gene, CDR1 is LNHDA and CDR2 is SQIVND (reference sequence). Trimming at V came to 4 bases and at J to 7 bases, leaving 11 bases not matched to a gene. DNA of the CDR3: TGTGCCAGTAGTACCAGGACTAGCTCAAGTGGGACCCAGTACTTC. Protein: CASSTRTSSSGTQYF.

This clone came up a few times. The J gene is TRBJ1-6, the V gene TRBV2; weak D call: TRBD1 (5 bases). Germline V gene data show CDR1 as SNHLY and CDR2 as FYNNEI. The V and J ends lost 9 bases and 7 bases respectively, with 16 bases between them. The CDR3 has 14 amino acids. This CDR3 is CARQVLFGNSPLHF. In DNA form, the CDR3 reads TGTGCCAGACAGGTCCTCTTTGGCAATTCACCCCTCCACTTT.

The V gene is TRBV5-6, the J gene TRBJ1-1; no clear D gene. The germline V gene has CDR1 SGHDT and CDR2 YYEEEE. Between the trimmed V and J ends, which lost 4 bases and 4 bases, there was a span of 26 bases. CDR3 size: 18 residues. CDR3 nucleotides: TGTGCCAGCAGCCAATTAGGGTCAGCCGGGTGGCGAGGCACTGAAGCTTTCTTT. Amino acids: CASSQLGSAGWRGTEAFF.

This chain links TRBV7-6 with TRBJ2-1; D ambiguous. Germline V gene data show CDR1 as SGHVS and CDR2 as FNYEAQ. V lost 5 bases and J 3 bases, leaving 8 bases between the germline ends. This CDR3 is 13 amino acids long. The CDR3 protein is CASSPQRYNEQFF. CDR3 DNA: TGTGCCAGCAGCCCACAGCGCTACAATGAGCAGTTCTTC. The complete variable domain, with remaining parts taken from reference TRBV7-6 and TRBJ2-1, reads GAGVSQSPRYKVTKRGQDVALRCDPISGHVSLYWYRQALGQGPEFLTYFNYEAQQDKSGLPNDRFSAERPEGSISTLTIQRTEQRDSAMYRCASSPQRYNEQFFGPGTRLTVL.

This chain joins TRBV19 and TRBJ1-2; maybe TRBD1 (5 bases). Germline V CDR1 and CDR2: LNHDA, SQIVND (reference sequence). With 5 bases removed from V and 2 bases from J, the gap between germline ends came to 21 bases. The CDR3 totals 17 residues. The CDR3 nucleotides read TGTGCCAGTAGTTCTTTAGGGACGGGAAGCTTCAACTATGGCTACACCTTC. Residues: CASSSLGTGSFNYGYTF.

The V gene is TRBV6-5, the J gene TRBJ1-6; no reliable D call. The CDR3 has 15 amino acids. The germline V gene encodes CDR1 MNHEY and CDR2 SVGAGI. The ends were cut back, 6 bases at V and 5 bases at J, with 14 bases in the middle. CDR3 protein: CASRDPPGHNSPLHF. CDR3 in DNA: TGTGCCAGCAGGGACCCCCCAGGTCATAATTCACCCCTCCACTTT.

This clone was counted a few times. The chain has TRBV2 and TRBJ1-2, with 7 bases matching TRBD1. This CDR3 is built from 12 residues. In germline, CDR1 is SNHLY, CDR2 FYNNEI. Germline trimming cut 5 bases from V and 8 bases from J; bases unmatched to any gene: 5. DNA of the CDR3: TGTGCCAGCAGTATGGGACAGCGAGGCTACACCTTC. Protein product: CASSMGQRGYTF. The full variable domain, completed using reference TRBV2 and TRBJ1-2, is EPEVTQTPSHQVTQMGQEVILRCVPISNHLYFYWYRQILGQKVEFLVSFYNNEISEKSEIFDDQFSVERPDGSNFTLKIRSTKLEDSAMYFCASSMGQRGYTFGSGTRLTVV.

This chain connects TRBV5-8 to TRBJ1-5, with D hard to call. Deletions cut 4 bases from V and 5 bases from J, with 16 bases between. The germline CDR1 and CDR2 sequences are SGHTS and YDEGEE. This CDR3 contains 15 residues. The CDR3 sequence is CASSDRAARDQPQHF. The CDR3 DNA sequence: TGTGCCAGCAGCGACCGGGCGGCGAGGGATCAGCCCCAGCATTTT.

This clone was observed a single time. The chain couples TRBV11-1 to TRBJ2-1, with D maybe TRBD2 (6 bases). There are 15 residues in the CDR3. The V gene lost 1 base and the J gene lost 7 bases, with 14 bases spanning the gap. Germline V lookup: CDR1 SGHAT, CDR2 FQDESV (reference sequence). The DNA of the CDR3 is TGTGCCAGCAGCTTAGAAGGAGGGAGGTTGAATGAGCAGTTCTTC. Amino acids: CASSLEGGRLNEQFF. The entire variable domain, with the rest obtained from reference TRBV11-1 and TRBJ2-1, is as follows: EAEVAQSPRYKITEKSQAVAFWCDPISGHATLYWYRQILGQGPELLVQFQDESVVDDSQLPKDRFSAERLKGVDSTLKIQPAELGDSAMYLCASSLEGGRLNEQFFGPGTRLTVL.

J is TRBJ1-4 and V is TRBV9; 8 bases match TRBD1. The CDR3 runs to 15 residues. The germline V gene encodes CDR1 SGDLS and CDR2 YYNGEE. V was clipped by 2 bases and J by 7 bases; unmatched bases: 7. CDR3 DNA: TGTGCCAGCAGCGTCGCAGGGGGCAGTGGTGAAAAACTGTTTTTT. Amino acid sequence: CASSVAGGSGEKLFF.

V and J are TRBV4-1 and TRBJ1-2, with D unresolved. V was trimmed by 1 base and J by 4 bases, leaving 10 bases between them. The germline V gene encodes CDR1 MGHRA and CDR2 YSYEKL. CDR3 length: 14 amino acids. CDR3 loop: CASSQALASYGYTF. Here the CDR3 DNA reads TGCGCCAGCAGCCAAGCCTTGGCAAGCTATGGCTACACCTTC.

The V call is TRBV15, the J call TRBJ1-1, with a possible D match to TRBD1 (5 bases). V dropped 4 bases and J dropped 2 bases, with 11 bases sitting between them. The germline CDR1 and CDR2 sequences are LNHNV and YYDKDF (reference sequence). The CDR3 is made up of 14 amino acids. CDR3 DNA: TGTGCCACCAGCACTGGGACGAAAAACACTGAAGCTTTCTTT. It codes for CATSTGTKNTEAFF.

The chain joins TRBV30 to TRBJ2-3; 9 bases fit TRBD1. There are 13 residues in the CDR3. V lost 7 bases and J lost 5; bases outside the gene matches: 7. Looked up from germline, CDR1 is GTSNPN and CDR2 is SVGIG (reference sequence). The CDR3 DNA is TGTGCCTACAGGGGGCCGTTTAGAGATACGCAGTATTTT. It specifies CAYRGPFRDTQYF.

This chain connects TRBV28 to TRBJ1-1, with TRBD1 as a possible D gene (5 bases). Germline loops: CDR1 MDHEN, CDR2 SYDVKM. V lost 7 bases and J lost 4, with 22 bases in between. This CDR3 has 16 residues. CDR3 bases: TGTGCCAGCACCGACCTCGGCGACGGGGGAGGCACTGAAGCTTTCTTT. This gives the protein CASTDLGDGGGTEAFF.

The chain recombines TRBV7-9 with TRBJ1-2, with D possibly TRBD1 on 5 matching bases. CDR3 size: 13 residues. The germline V and J ends were trimmed by 4 bases and 6 bases, with 12 bases remaining between them. Germline loops: CDR1 SEHNR, CDR2 FQNEAQ (reference sequence). CDR3 DNA sequence: TGTGCCAGCAGCTCCCTCAGGGTCGATGGCTACACCTTC. Translation: CASSSLRVDGYTF.